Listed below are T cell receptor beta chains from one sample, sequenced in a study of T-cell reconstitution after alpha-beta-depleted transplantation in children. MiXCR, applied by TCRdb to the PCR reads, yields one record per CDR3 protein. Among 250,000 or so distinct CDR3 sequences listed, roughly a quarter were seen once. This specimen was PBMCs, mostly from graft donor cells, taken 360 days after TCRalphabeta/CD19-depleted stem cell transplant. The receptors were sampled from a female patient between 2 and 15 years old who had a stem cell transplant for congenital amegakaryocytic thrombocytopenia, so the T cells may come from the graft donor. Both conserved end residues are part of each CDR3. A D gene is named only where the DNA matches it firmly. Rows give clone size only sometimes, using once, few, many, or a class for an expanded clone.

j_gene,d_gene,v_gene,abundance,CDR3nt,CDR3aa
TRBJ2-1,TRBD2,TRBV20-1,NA,TGCAGTGCTAGACCCTCTAGCGGGGGTCACAATGAGCAGTTCTTC,CSARPSSGGHNEQFF
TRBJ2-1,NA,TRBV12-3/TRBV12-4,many,TGTGCCAGCAGTCGTCCCCGTTTGGATGAGCAGTTCTTC,CASSRPRLDEQFF
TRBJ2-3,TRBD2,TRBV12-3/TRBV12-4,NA,TGTGCCAGCAGTCGCCCGGGACTAGCGGGAGTAGGATTT,CASSRPGLAGVGF
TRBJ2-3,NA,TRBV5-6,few,TGTGCCAGCAGCTTTCGTAGTGGGAGCGGGGATACGCAGTATTTT,CASSFRSGSGDTQYF
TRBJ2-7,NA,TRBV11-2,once,TGTGCCACAGCACCAGGGTTTAGGCCCTACGAGCAGTACTTC,CATAPGFRPYEQYF
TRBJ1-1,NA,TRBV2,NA,TGTGCCAGCAGCAGGACGTATATGAACACTGAAGCTTTCTTT,CASSRTYMNTEAFF
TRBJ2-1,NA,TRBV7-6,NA,TGTGCCAGCAGCTTAGCGGGGGAAATTTACAATGAGCAGTTCTTC,CASSLAGEIYNEQFF
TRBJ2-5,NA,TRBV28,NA,TGTGCCAGCAGTTTCCGGACTTGGTACCAAGAGACCCAGTACTTC,CASSFRTWYQETQYF
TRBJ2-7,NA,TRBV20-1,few,TGCAGTGCTAAGCTAGCTCTCGAGCAGTACTTC,CSAKLALEQYF
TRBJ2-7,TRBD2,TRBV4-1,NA,TGCGCCAGCAGCCAAGTAGAGCGGGGGGACTACGAGCAGTACTTC,CASSQVERGDYEQYF
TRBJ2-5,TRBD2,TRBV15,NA,TGTGCCACCAGCATCGAGCGGGGTATTCAAGAGACCCAGTACTTC,CATSIERGIQETQYF
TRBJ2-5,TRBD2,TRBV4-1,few,TGCGCCAGCAGCCACGGACTAGATCAAGAGACCCAGTACTTC,CASSHGLDQETQYF
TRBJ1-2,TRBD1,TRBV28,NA,TGTGCCAGCAGTTGGGACAGGGCTTACTATGGCTACACCTTC,CASSWDRAYYGYTF
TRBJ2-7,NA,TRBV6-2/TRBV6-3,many,TGTGCCAGCAGCAAGGGGGGATACGAGCAGTACTTC,CASSKGGYEQYF
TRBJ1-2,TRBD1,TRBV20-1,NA,TGCAGTGCTAGCCACAGGGGGAGCTATGGCTACACCTTC,CSASHRGSYGYTF
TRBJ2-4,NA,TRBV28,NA,TGTGCCAGCAGTATTGACAGGGCCAAAAACATTCAGTACTTC,CASSIDRAKNIQYF
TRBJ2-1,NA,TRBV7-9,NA,TGTGCCAGCAGCCCCATTGACTACAATGAGCAGTTCTTC,CASSPIDYNEQFF
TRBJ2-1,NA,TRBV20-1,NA,TGCAGTGCCCAACGGACTACAGGGACCTCCTACAATGAGCAGTTCTTC,CSAQRTTGTSYNEQFF
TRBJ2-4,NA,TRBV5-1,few,TGCGCCAGCAGTTTGACATGGGAAAACATTCAGTACTTC,CASSLTWENIQYF
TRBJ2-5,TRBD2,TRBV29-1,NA,TGCAGCGTTCGGTTAGCGGGAGTAGAGACCCAGTACTTC,CSVRLAGVETQYF
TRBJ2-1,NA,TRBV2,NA,TGTGCCAGCAGTTGGAGGACGGGTTCCTACAATGAGCAGTTCTTC,CASSWRTGSYNEQFF
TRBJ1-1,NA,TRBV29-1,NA,TGCAGCGTCGAGGAGGGGGAACTTGAAGCTTTCTTT,CSVEEGELEAFF
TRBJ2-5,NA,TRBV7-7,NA,TGTGCCAGCAGCACCTTGTCAGGAACCCAAGAGACCCAGTACTTC,CASSTLSGTQETQYF
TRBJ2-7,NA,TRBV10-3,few,TGTGCCATCAGTGAGGGACTTGATACGAGCCGGCAGTACTTC,CAISEGLDTSRQYF
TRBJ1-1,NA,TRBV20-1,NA,TGCAGTGCTAGGGAGGCTCGGACACTCACTGAAGCTTTCTTT,CSAREARTLTEAFF
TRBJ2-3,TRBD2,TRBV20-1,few,TGCAGTGTACCGTTGACTAGCGCAGATACGCAGTATTTT,CSVPLTSADTQYF
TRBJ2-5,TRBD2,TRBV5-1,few,TGCGCCAGCAGCTTGGATGGGCAGGGAGGGGAGACCCAGTACTTC,CASSLDGQGGETQYF
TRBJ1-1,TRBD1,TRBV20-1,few,TGCAGTGCTACCCCGGACAGGGTTACTGAAGCTTTCTTT,CSATPDRVTEAFF
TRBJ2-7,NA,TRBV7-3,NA,TGTGCCAGCAGCTTAACCTCGAGCTCCTACGAGCAGTACTTC,CASSLTSSSYEQYF
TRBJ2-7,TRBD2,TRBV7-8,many,TGTGCCAGCAGCTTAGACAAACGGGGGGCCTACGAGCAGTACTTC,CASSLDKRGAYEQYF
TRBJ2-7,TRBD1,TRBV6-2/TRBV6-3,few,TGTGCCAGCAGACCACTGACGAAGGGGGACAGGCTTGGGTTATCCCCCTACGAGCAGTACTTC,CASRPLTKGDRLGLSPYEQYF
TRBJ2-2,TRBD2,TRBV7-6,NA,TGTGCCAGCAGAGGGACTAGCGGTTACACCGGGGAGCTGTTTTTT,CASRGTSGYTGELFF
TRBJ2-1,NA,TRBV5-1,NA,TGCGCCAGCAGGGTAACAGGGGAGGATGAGCAGTTCTTC,CASRVTGEDEQFF
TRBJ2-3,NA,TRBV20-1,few,TGCAGTGCTAGCTCGCGGGCTCGGGATACGCAGTATTTT,CSASSRARDTQYF
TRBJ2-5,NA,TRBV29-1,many,TGCAGCGTTGCAGGGACCCTCGGGGAGACCCAGTACTTC,CSVAGTLGETQYF
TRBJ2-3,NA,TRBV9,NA,TGTGCCAGCAGTGGACGGGAGACTAGCACAGATACGCAGTATTTT,CASSGRETSTDTQYF
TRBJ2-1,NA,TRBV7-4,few,TGTGCCAGCAGCTTAGGAGGTCACAAGGGGAAAATCTACAATGAGCAGTTCTTC,CASSLGGHKGKIYNEQFF
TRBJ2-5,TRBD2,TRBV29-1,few,TGCAGCGTTGCCGACTTTAGCGGGAGGGGCGAGACCCAGTACTTC,CSVADFSGRGETQYF
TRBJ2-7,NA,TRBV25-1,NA,TGTGCCAGCCCCACTAGCTACGAGCAGTACTTC,CASPTSYEQYF
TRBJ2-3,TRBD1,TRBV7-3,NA,TGTGCCAGCTCGCAGGGGGTTAGGAATACGCAGTATTTT,CASSQGVRNTQYF
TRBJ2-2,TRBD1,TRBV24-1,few,TGTGCCACCAGTGATCGACAGGGAATCGGGGAGCTGTTTTTT,CATSDRQGIGELFF
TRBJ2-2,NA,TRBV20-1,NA,TGCAGTGCTAGAGGACAGAAGAACACCGGGGAGCTGTTTTTT,CSARGQKNTGELFF
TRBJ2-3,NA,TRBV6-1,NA,TGTGCCAGCAGTGGGCGTGTGAGCACAGATACGCAGTATTTT,CASSGRVSTDTQYF
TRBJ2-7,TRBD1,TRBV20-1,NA,TGCAGTGCACCCCAGGGGGCGAGCTACGAGCAGTACTTC,CSAPQGASYEQYF
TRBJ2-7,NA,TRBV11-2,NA,TGTGCCAGCAGCTTGGACTCACTCAACTACGAGCAGTACTTC,CASSLDSLNYEQYF
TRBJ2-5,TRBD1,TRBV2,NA,TGTGCCAGCAGTGGTAACAGGGGGTGGGAAGAGACCCAGTACTTC,CASSGNRGWEETQYF
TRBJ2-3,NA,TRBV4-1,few,TGCGCCAGCAGCCAAGGTTTGGTCAGAACCAGCGAAAAGAAAGATACGCAGTATTTT,CASSQGLVRTSEKKDTQYF
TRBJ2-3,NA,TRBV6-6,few,TGTGCCAGCAGTTACTCCGGTAGAGATACGCAGTATTTT,CASSYSGRDTQYF
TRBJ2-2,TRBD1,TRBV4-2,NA,TGTGCCAGCAGCCAAGCCCAGGGGGACACCGGGGAGCTGTTTTTT,CASSQAQGDTGELFF
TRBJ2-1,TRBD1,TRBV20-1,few,TGCAGTGTTTGGACAGGGGCCAATGAGCAGTTCTTC,CSVWTGANEQFF
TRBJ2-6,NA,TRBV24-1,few,TGTGCCACCAGTGATCCCCACCTCTCTGGGGCCAACGTCCTGACTTTC,CATSDPHLSGANVLTF
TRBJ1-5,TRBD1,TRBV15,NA,TGTGCCACCAGCAGGACAGGGGGGCGCAATCAGCCCCAGCATTTT,CATSRTGGRNQPQHF
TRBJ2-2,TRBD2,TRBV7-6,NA,TGTGTCAGCAGCTTAGCCTTACGGGAGGGAGGTGTTCACGGGGAGCTGTTTTTT,CVSSLALREGGVHGELFF
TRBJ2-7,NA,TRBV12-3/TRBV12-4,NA,TGTGCCAGCAGCAAATTTCTAAGCGCCGCGGGAGAGCAGTACTTC,CASSKFLSAAGEQYF
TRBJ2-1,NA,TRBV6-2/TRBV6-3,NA,TGTGCCAGCAGTTACGAGGTCGGGAGCGGCCATGAGCAGTTCTTC,CASSYEVGSGHEQFF
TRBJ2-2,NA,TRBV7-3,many,TGTGCCAGCAGCACAAGCGTTACCGGGGAGCTGTTTTTT,CASSTSVTGELFF
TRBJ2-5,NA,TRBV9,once,TGTGCCAGCAGCGTAGCTTCGGGGGCAGAGACCCAGTACTTC,CASSVASGAETQYF
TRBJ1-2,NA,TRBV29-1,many,TGCAGCGTTGAGGGTCCGCTTATCGGCTATGGCTACACCTTC,CSVEGPLIGYGYTF
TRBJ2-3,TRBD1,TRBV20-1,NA,TGCAGTGCGTCCCCCGCCAGGACAGGGACCACAGATACGCAGTATTTT,CSASPARTGTTDTQYF
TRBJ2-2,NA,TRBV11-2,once,TGTGCCAGCAGCTTAGCGTATGGCCAGGGGTCCGGGGAGCTGTTTTTT,CASSLAYGQGSGELFF